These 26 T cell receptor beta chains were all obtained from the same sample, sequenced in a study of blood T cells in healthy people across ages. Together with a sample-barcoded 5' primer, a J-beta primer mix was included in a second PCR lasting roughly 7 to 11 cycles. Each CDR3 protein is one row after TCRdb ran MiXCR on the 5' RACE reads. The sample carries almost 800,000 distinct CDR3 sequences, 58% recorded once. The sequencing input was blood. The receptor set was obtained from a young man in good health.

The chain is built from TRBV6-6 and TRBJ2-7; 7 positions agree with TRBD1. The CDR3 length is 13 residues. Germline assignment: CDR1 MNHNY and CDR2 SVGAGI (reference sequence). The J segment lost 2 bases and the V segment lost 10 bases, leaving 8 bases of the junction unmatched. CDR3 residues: CATNRDSTYEQYF. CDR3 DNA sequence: TGTGCCACCAACCGGGACAGTACCTACGAGCAGTACTTC.

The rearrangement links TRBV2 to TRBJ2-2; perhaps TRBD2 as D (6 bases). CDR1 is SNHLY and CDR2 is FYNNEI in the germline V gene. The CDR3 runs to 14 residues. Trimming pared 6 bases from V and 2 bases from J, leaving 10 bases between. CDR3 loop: CASSGSANTGELFF. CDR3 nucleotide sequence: TGTGCCAGCAGCGGGAGTGCTAACACCGGGGAGCTGTTTTTT.

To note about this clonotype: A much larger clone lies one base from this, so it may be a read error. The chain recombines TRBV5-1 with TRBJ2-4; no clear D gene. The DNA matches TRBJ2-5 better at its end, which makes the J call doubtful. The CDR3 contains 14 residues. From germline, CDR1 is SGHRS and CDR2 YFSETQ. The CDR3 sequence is CASSLGQVQGTQYF. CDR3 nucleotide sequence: TGCGCCAGCAGCTTGGGCCAGGTACAAGGGACCCAGTACTTC.

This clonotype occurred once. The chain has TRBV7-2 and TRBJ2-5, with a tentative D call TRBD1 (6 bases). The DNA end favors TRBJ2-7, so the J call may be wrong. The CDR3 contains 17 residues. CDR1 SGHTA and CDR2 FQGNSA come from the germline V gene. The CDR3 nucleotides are TGTGCCAGCAGCTTAGCCCCCGGCAGGACAGTCTTCTACGAGCAGTACTTC. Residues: CASSLAPGRTVFYEQYF.

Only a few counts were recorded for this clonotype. Written as DNA, the CDR3 is TGCAGTGCTATCTCCGTGGATCACCAGTACTTC. Translated: CSAISVDHQYF. The chain combines TRBV20-1 with TRBJ2-5; D not resolved. The CDR3 consists of 11 residues. V was shortened by 4 bases and J by 10 bases, with 13 bases between the two germline ends. Germline lookup yields CDR1 DFQATT and CDR2 SNEGSKA (reference sequence).

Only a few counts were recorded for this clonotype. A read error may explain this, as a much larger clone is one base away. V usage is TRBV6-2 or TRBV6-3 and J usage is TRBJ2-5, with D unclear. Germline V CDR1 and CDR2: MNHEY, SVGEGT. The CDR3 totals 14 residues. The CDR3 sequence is CASSDSRNQETQYF. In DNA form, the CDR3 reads TGTGCCAGCAGTGACTCGCGGAATCAAGAGACCCAGTACTTC.

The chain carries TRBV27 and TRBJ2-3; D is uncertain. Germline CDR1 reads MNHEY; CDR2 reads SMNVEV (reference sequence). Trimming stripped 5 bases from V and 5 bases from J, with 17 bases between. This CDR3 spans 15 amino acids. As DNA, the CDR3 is TGTGCCAGCAGTATTAGTGGGCTTCGGAGAGATACGCAGTATTTT. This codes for CASSISGLRRDTQYF.

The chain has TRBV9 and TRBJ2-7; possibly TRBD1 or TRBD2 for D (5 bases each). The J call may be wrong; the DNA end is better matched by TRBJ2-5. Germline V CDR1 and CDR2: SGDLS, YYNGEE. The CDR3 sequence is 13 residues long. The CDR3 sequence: CASRETGTETQYF. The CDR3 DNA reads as TGTGCCAGCAGAGAAACGGGGACGGAGACCCAGTACTTC.

The CDR3: CASSSWDVSEAFF. The CDR3, as DNA: TGCGCCAGCAGCTCTTGGGACGTGTCTGAAGCTTTCTTT. The V gene is TRBV5-1, the J gene TRBJ1-1; D perhaps matches TRBD1 (5 bases). The CDR3 totals 13 residues. Trimming left V 3 bases short and J 6 bases short, with 12 bases between. CDR1 and CDR2 (germline): SGHRS, YFSETQ. Using reference TRBV5-1 and TRBJ1-1 for the parts outside the CDR3, the full variable domain is KAGVTQTPRYLIKTRGQQVTLSCSPISGHRSVSWYQQTPGQGLQFLFEYFSETQRNKGNFPGRFSGRQFSNSRSEMNVSTLELGDSALYLCASSSWDVSEAFFGQGTRLTVV.

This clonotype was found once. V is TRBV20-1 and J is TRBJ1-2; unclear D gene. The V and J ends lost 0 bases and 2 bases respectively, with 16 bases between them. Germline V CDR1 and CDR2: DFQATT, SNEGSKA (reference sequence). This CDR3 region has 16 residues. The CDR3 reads CSARDSREGANYGYTF. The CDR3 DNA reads TGCAGTGCTAGAGATTCGAGGGAGGGAGCGAACTATGGCTACACCTTC.

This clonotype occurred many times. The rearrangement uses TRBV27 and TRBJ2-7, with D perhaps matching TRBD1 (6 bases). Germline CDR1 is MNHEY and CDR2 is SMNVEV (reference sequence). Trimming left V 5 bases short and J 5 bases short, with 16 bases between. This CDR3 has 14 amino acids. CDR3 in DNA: TGTGCCAGCAGTACGACCACAGGGAGCAACGAGCAGTACTTC. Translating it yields CASSTTTGSNEQYF.

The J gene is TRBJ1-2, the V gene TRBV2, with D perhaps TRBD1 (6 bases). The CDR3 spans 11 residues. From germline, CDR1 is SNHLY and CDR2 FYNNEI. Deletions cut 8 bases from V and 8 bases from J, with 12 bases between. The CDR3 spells CASRTGSGYTF. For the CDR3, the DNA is TGTGCCAGCCGAACAGGGTCCGGCTACACCTTC.

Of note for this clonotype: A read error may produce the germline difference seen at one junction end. CDR3 amino acids: CAGSLRPPTSTDTQYF. The CDR3 bases are TGTGCCGGCAGTCTAAGGCCGCCTACTAGCACAGATACGCAGTATTTT. The rearrangement links TRBV27 to TRBJ2-3, with no clear D. CDR3 length: 16 residues. CDR1 is MNHEY, CDR2 SMNVEV, per germline (reference sequence).

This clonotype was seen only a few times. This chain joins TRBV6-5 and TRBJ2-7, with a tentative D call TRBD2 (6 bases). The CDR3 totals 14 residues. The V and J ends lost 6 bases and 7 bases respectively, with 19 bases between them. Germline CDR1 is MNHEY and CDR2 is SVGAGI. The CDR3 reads CASRSGGGLREQYF. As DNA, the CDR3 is TGTGCCAGCAGATCCGGTGGGGGGTTGAGGGAGCAGTACTTC.

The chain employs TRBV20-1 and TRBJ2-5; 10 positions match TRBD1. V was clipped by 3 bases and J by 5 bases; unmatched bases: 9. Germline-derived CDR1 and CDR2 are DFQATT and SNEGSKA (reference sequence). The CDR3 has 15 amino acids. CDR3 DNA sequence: TGCAGTGCTAGCGCTCCCCCGGGACAGGGGGAGACCCAGTACTTC. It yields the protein CSASAPPGQGETQYF.

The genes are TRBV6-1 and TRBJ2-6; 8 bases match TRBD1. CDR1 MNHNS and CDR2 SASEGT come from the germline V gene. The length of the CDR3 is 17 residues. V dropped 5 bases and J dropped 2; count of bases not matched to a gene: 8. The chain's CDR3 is CASSPDRGGAGANVLTF. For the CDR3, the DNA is TGTGCCAGCAGTCCAGACAGGGGAGGTGCTGGGGCCAACGTCCTGACTTTC.

DNA of the CDR3: TGTGCCAGCAGGGGGAACAGGGACCATAACTATGGCTACACCTTC. Translating gives CASRGNRDHNYGYTF. The V call is TRBV27, the J call TRBJ1-2; TRBD1 might be the D (6 bases). V was cut by 6 bases and J by 1 base, with 15 bases left in between. The CDR3 is made up of 15 amino acids. Germline CDR1 is MNHEY and CDR2 is SMNVEV (reference sequence).

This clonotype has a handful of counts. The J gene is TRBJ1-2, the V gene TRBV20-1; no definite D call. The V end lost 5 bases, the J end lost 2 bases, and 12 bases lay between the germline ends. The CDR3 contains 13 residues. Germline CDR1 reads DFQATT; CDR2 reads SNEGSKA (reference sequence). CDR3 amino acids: CSAYDVTNYGYTF. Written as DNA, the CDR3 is TGCAGTGCTTACGATGTTACGAACTATGGCTACACCTTC.

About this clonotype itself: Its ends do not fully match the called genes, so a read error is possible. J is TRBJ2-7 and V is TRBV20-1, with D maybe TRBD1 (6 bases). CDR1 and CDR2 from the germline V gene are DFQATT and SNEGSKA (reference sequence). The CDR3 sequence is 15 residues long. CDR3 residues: CSATTGTPSSYERYF. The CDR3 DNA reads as TGCAGTGCAACCACCGGGACACCCAGCTCCTACGAGCGGTACTTC.

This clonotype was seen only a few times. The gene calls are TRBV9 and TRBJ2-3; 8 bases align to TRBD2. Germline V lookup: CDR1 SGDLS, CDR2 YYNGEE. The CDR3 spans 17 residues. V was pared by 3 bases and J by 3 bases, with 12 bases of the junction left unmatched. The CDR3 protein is CASSGPRAGGGTDTQYF. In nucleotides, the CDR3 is TGTGCCAGCAGCGGGCCCCGCGCGGGAGGAGGAACAGATACGCAGTATTTT.

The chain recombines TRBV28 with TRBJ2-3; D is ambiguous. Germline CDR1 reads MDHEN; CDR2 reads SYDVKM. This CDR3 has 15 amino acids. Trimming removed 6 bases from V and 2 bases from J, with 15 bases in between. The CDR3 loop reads CASSPKGPNTDTQYF. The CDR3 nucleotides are TGTGCCAGCAGCCCCAAAGGACCAAACACAGATACGCAGTATTTT.

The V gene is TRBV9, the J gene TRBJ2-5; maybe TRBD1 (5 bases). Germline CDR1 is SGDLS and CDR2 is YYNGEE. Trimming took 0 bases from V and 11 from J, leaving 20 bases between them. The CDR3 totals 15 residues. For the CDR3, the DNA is TGTGCCAGCAGCGTAGTTCCCAGGGTTTTGGTGGAGCAGTACTTC. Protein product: CASSVVPRVLVEQYF.

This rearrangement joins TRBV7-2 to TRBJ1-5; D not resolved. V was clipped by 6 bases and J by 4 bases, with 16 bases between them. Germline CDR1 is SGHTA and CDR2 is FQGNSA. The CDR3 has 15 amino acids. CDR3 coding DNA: TGTGCCAGCAGTATGGTGGTTAGCGTTAATCAGCCCCAGCATTTT. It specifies CASSMVVSVNQPQHF.

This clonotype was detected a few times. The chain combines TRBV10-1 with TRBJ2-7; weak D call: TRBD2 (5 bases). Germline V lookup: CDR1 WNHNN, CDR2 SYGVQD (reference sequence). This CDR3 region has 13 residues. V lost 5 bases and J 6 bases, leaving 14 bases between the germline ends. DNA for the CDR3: TGCGCCAGCAGTTCGTCCCCCCGGGGCGAGCAGTACTTC. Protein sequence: CASSSSPRGEQYF.

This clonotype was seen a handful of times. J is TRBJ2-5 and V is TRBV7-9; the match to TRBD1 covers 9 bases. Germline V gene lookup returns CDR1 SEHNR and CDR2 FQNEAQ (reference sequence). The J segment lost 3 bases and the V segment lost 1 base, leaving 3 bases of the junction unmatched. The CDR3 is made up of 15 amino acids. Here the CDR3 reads CASSLGTGGEETQYF. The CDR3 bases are TGTGCCAGCAGCTTAGGCACAGGGGGCGAAGAGACCCAGTACTTC.

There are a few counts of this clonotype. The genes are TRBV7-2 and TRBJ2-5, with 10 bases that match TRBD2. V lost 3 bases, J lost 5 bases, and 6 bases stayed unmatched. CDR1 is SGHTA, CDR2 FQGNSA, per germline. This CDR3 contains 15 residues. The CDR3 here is CASSFSGLAIETQYF. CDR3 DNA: TGTGCCAGCAGCTTCTCGGGACTAGCGATTGAGACCCAGTACTTC.